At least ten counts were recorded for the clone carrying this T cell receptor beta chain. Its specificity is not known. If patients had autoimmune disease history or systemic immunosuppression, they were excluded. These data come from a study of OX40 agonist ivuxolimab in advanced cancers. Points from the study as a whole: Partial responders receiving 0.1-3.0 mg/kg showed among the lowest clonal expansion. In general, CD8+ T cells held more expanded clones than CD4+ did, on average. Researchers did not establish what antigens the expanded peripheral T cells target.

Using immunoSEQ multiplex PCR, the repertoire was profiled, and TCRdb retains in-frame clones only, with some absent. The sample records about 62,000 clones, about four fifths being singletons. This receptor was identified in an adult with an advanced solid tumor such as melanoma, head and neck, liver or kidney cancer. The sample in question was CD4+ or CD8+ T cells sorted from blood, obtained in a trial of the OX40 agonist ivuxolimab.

For the CDR3, the DNA is TGCGCCAGCAGCCACCCCCGACAGGGGTTGGATGAAAAACTGTTTTTT. It codes for CASSHPRQGLDEKLFF. This chain joins TRBV4-1 and TRBJ1-4; 8 bases line up with TRBD1. V was pared by 3 bases and J by 6 bases, with 9 bases of the junction left unmatched. The CDR3 runs to 16 residues. Per germline, CDR1 MGHRA and CDR2 YSYEKL.